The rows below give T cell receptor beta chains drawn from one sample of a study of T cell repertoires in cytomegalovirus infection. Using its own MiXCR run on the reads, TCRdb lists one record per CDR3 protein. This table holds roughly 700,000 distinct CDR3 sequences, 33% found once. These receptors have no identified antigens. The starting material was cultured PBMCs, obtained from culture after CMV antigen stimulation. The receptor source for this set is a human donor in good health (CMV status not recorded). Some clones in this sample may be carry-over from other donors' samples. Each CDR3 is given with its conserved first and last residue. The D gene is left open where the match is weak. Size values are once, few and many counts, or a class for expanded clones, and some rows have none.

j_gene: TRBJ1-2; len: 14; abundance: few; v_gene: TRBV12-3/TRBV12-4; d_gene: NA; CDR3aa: CASSFSALSFGYTF; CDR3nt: TGTGCCAGCAGTTTTTCTGCGTTGAGCTTCGGCTACACCTTC
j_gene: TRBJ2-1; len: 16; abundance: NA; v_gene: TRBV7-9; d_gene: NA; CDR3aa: CASSLSQERRGNEQFF; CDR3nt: TGTGCCAGCAGCTTATCCCAGGAGAGGAGGGGGAATGAGCAGTTCTTC
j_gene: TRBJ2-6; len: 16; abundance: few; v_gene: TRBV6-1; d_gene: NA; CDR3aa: CASSEAKSYWANVLTF; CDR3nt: TGTGCCAGCAGTGAAGCGAAGAGTTACTGGGCCAACGTCCTGACTTTC
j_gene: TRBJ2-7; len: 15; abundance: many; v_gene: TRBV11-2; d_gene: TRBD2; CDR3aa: CASSLHPSGSYEQYF; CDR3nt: TGTGCCAGCAGCTTACATCCTAGCGGGAGCTACGAGCAGTACTTC
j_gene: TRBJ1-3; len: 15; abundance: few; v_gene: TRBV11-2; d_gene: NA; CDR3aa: CASSLGFRRGNTIYF; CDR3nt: TGTGCCAGCAGCTTAGGTTTCCGAAGGGGAAACACCATATATTTT
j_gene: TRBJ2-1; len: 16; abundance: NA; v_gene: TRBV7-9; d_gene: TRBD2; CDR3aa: CASSLETSGPYNEQFF; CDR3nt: TGTGCCAGCAGCTTAGAGACTAGCGGACCCTACAATGAGCAGTTCTTC
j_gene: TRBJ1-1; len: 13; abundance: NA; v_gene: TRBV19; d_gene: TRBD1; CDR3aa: CASSIARGEEAFF; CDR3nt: TGTGCCAGTAGTATCGCCAGGGGGGAAGAAGCTTTCTTT
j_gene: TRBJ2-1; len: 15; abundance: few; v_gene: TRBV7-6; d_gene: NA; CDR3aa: CASSLPGKAYNEQFF; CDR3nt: TGTGCCAGCAGCTTACCCGGGAAAGCCTACAATGAGCAGTTCTTC
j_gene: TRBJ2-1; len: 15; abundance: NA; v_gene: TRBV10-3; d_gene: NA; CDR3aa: CAISWDFSSYNEQFF; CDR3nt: TGTGCCATCAGCTGGGACTTCAGCTCCTACAATGAGCAGTTCTTC
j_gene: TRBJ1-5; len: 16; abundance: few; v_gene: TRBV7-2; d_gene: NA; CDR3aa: CASSLGASSSNQPQHF; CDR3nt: TGTGCCAGCAGCTTAGGAGCATCCTCTAGCAATCAGCCCCAGCATTTT
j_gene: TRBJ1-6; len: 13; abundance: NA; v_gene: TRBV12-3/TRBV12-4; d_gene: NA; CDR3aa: CASRQGRNSPLHF; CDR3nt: TGTGCCAGCAGACAGGGTAGGAATTCACCCCTCCACTTT
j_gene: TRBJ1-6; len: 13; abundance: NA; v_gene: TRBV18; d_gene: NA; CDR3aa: CASSPRSHSPLHF; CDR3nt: TGTGCCAGCTCACCACGGAGTCATTCACCCCTCCACTTT
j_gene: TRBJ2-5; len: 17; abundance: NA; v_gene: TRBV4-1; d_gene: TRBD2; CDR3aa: CASSQDGTSGREETQYF; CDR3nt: TGTGCCAGCAGCCAGGACGGGACTAGCGGGAGGGAAGAGACCCAGTACTTC
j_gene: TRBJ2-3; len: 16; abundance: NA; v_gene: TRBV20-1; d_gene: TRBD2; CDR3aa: CSASQTSGRVTDTQYF; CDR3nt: TGCAGTGCTTCGCAGACTAGCGGGAGGGTCACAGATACGCAGTATTTT
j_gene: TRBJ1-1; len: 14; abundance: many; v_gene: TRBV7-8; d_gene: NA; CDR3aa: CATRPEAWRTEAFF; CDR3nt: TGTGCCACCAGACCGGAGGCGTGGAGAACTGAAGCTTTCTTT
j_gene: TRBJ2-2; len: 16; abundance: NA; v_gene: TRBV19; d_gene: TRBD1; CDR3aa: CASHTGGVTLAGELFF; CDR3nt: TGTGCCAGTCATACAGGGGGCGTTACGTTAGCCGGGGAGCTGTTTTTT
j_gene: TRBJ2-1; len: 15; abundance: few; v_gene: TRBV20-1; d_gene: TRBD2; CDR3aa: CSASPTSGPYNEQFF; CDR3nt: TGCAGTGCTTCCCCGACTAGCGGTCCCTACAATGAGCAGTTCTTC
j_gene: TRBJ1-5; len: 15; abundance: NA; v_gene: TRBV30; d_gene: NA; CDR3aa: CAWNKGRLPNQPQHF; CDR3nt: TGTGCCTGGAATAAAGGGCGCTTGCCAAATCAGCCCCAGCATTTT
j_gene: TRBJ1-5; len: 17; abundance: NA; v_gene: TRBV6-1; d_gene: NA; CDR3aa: CASSISPGGGGGQPQHF; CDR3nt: TGTGCCAGCAGTATAAGCCCCGGTGGCGGAGGGGGTCAGCCCCAGCATTTT
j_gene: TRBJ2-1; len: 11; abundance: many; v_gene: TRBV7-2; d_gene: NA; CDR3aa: CASSFRGEQFF; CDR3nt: TGTGCCAGCAGCTTCCGAGGTGAGCAGTTCTTC
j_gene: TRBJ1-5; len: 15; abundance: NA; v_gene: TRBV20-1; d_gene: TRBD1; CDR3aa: CSARDGRGLDQPQHF; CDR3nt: TGCAGTGCTAGAGATGGCAGGGGGCTGGATCAGCCCCAGCATTTT
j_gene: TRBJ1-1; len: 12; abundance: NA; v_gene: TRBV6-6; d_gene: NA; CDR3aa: CASSYSIEKAFF; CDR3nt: TGTGCCAGCAGTTACTCTATCGAAAAAGCTTTCTTT
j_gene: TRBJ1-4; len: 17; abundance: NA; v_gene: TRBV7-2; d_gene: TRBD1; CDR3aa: CASSSYRLQGRGEKLFF; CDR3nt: TGTGCCAGCAGCTCCTATCGATTACAGGGGAGGGGGGAAAAACTGTTTTTT
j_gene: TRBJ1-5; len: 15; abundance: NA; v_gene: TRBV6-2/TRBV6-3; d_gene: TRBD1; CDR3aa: CASSYGTGGNQPQHF; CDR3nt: TGTGCCAGCAGTTACGGGACAGGGGGAAATCAGCCCCAGCATTTT
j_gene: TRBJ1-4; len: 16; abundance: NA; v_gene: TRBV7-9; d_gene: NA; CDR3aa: CASSLILRGTNEKLFF; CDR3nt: TGTGCCAGCAGCTTAATCCTTAGGGGGACTAATGAAAAACTGTTTTTT
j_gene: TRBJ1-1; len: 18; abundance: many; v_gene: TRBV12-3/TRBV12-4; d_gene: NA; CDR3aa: CASSSYADRVRPNTEAFF; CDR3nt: TGTGCCAGCAGTTCTTACGCAGACCGGGTACGGCCTAACACTGAAGCTTTCTTT
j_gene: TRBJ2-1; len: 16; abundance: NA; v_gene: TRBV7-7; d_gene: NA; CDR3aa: CASSLGRGTGHLPQFF; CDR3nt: TGTGCCAGCAGCTTAGGGCGGGGGACAGGCCACCTTCCTCAGTTCTTC
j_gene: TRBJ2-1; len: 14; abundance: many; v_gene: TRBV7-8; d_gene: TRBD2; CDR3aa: CASSLVGTIREQFF; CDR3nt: TGTGCCAGCAGCCTAGTTGGGACTATCAGGGAGCAGTTCTTC
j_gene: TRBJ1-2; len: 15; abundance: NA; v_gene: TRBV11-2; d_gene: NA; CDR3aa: CASSFPQRGEVGYTF; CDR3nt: TGTGCCAGCAGCTTTCCCCAGCGGGGAGAGGTTGGCTACACCTTC
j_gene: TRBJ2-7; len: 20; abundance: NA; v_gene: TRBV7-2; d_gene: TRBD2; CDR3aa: CASSPRSGRINYYKTYEQYF; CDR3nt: TGTGCCAGCAGCCCACGTAGCGGGAGAATAAACTACTACAAAACCTACGAGCAGTACTTC
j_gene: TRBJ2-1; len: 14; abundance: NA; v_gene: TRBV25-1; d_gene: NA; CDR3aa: CASSVAGKYNEQFF; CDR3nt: TGTGCCAGCAGTGTGGCAGGGAAGTATAATGAGCAGTTCTTC
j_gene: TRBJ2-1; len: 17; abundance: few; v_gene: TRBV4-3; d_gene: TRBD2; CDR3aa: CASSQGRGWPRHNEQFF; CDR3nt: TGCGCCAGCAGCCAAGGGCGGGGGTGGCCGCGTCACAATGAGCAGTTCTTC
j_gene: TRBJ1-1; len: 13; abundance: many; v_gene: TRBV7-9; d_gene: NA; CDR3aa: CASSFSGVTEAFF; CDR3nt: TGTGCCAGCAGCTTCTCAGGGGTCACTGAAGCTTTCTTT
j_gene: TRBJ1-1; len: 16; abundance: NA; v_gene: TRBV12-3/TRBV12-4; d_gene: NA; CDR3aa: CASSSRLALMNTEAFF; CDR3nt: TGTGCCAGCAGTTCACGCCTGGCACTAATGAACACTGAAGCTTTCTTT
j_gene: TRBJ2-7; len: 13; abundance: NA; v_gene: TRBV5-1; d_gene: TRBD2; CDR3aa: CASSQLAGNEQYF; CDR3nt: TGCGCCAGCAGCCAACTAGCGGGGAACGAGCAGTACTTC
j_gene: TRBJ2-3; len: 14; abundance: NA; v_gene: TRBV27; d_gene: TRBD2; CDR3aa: CASSSSGSSDTQYF; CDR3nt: TGTGCCAGCAGTTCCAGCGGGAGCTCAGATACGCAGTATTTT
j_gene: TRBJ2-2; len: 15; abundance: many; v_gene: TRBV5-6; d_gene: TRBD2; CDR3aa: CASSPTSGYTGELFF; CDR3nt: TGTGCCAGCAGCCCCACTAGCGGGTACACCGGGGAGCTGTTTTTT
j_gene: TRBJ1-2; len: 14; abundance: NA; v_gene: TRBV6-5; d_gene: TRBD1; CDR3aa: CASSWRQGVNGYTF; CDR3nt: TGTGCCAGCAGTTGGAGACAGGGAGTGAACGGCTACACCTTC
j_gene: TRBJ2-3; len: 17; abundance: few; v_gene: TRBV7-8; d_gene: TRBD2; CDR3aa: CASSSFGTSGRSDTQYF; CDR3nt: TGTGCCAGCAGCTCCTTCGGGACTAGCGGGAGGTCAGATACGCAGTATTTT
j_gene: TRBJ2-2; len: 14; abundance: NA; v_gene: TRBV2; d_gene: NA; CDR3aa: CASSEYVGGGELFF; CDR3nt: TGTGCCAGCAGTGAGTACGTCGGCGGAGGGGAGCTGTTTTTT
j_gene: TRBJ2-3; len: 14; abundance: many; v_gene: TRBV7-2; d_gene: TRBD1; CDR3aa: CASSPGQFKYTQYF; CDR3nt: TGTGCCAGCAGCCCGGGACAGTTCAAGTATACGCAGTATTTT
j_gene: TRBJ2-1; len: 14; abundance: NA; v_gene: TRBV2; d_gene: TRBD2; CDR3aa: CASAGLARDNEQSF; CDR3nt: TGTGCCAGCGCCGGACTAGCGCGCGACAATGAGCAGTCCTTC
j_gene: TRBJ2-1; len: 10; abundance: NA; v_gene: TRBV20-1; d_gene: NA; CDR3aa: CSATNNEQFF; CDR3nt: TGCAGTGCTACAAACAATGAGCAGTTCTTC
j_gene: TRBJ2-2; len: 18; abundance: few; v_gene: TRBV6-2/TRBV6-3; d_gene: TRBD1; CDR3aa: CASSWTSDRGLNTGELFF; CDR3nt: TGTGCCAGCAGTTGGACCTCGGACAGGGGGCTCAACACCGGGGAGCTGTTTTTT
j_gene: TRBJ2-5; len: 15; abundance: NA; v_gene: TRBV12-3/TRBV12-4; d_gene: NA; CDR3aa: CASSFQDVLQETQYF; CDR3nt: TGTGCCAGCAGTTTCCAGGACGTACTCCAAGAGACCCAGTACTTC
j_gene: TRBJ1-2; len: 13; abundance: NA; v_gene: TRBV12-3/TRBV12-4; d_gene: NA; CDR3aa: CASSFVADYGYTF; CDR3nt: TGTGCCAGCAGTTTCGTGGCGGACTATGGCTACACCTTC
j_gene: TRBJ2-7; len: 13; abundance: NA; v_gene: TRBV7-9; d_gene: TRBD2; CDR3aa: CASSYTREAEQYF; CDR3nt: TGTGCCAGCAGTTATACGCGGGAGGCTGAGCAGTACTTC
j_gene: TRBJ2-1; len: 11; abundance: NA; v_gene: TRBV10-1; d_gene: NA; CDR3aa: CASRSNNEQFF; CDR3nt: TGCGCCAGCAGGAGTAACAATGAGCAGTTCTTC
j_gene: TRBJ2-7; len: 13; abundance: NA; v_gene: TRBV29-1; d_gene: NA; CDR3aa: CSVAFSSVYEQYF; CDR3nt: TGCAGCGTTGCATTTAGTTCCGTTTACGAGCAGTACTTC
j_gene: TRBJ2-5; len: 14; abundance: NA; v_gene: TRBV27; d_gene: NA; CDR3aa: CASSFLASRETQYF; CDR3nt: TGTGCAAGCAGTTTTTTGGCTAGCAGAGAGACCCAGTACTTC
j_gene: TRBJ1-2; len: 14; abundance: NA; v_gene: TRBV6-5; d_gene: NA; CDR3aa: CASSLDRQNYGYTF; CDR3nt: TGTGCCAGCAGTCTGGACAGACAAAACTATGGCTACACCTTC